This T cell receptor (beta chain) was profiled in a study of CD8 T cells in Susac syndrome. Study-wide results and caveats: The authors acknowledged that the study's TCR sequencing and HLA analysis involved relatively few individuals.

Notes on this clonotype: What it binds is not known.

The CDR3 covers 14 residues. Germline CDR1 reads LNHDA; CDR2 reads SQIVND (reference sequence). Sequencing targeted TCR beta in T cells from blood (CD8+ and CD4+). FACS enriched CD8+ TEMRA cells, while bulk CD8+ and CD4+ were negatively isolated. Random hexamers were used to reverse transcribe an amount of roughly 0.45 to 1 ug RNA. immunoSEQ multiplex PCR amplified TCR beta CDR3 across 54 Vbeta, 13 Jbeta. TCRdb redid the calling of the immunoSEQ multiplex PCR reads with MiXCR, one entry per CDR3 protein. The data show about 25,000 distinct CDR3 sequences, about 95% seen once. The V gene is TRBV19, the J gene TRBJ2-3, with TRBD1 identical over 7 bases. Near its end, the DNA agrees better with TRBJ1-5, so the J call may be wrong. The sequence came from a human donor in good health. Sequencing was performed on CD8+ T cells from PBMCs. This CDR3 reads CASSQQGRADTQHF. The DNA for the CDR3 is TGTGCCAGTAGCCAACAGGGGCGAGCAGATACGCAGCATTTT.